This T cell receptor beta chain was documented in a study of vaccination and CD4 T cells after COVID-19. Overall study context: Nasal swab PCR showed SARS-CoV-2 in convalescent patients, under ten with mild and one with severe disease.

Germline CDR1 reads DFQATT; CDR2 reads SNEGSKA (reference sequence). The CDR3 length is 14 residues. The V segment lost 6 bases and the J segment 1 base; nucleotides outside the gene matches: 9. Treatment specified: approximately 9-day PBMC culture with coronavirus spike peptide pools or control peptides (ViraFEST assay). Peptide pool stimulation in ViraFEST expanded antigen-specific T cells, whose TCRs were then sequenced. Oncomine TCR Beta short-read sequencing was applied to DNA from cultured CD4+ T cells. Genomic DNA from cultured CD4+ T cells was extracted. TCRdb processed the PCR reads anew with MiXCR; each CDR3 protein has one entry. Of 10,000 to 13,000 distinct CDR3 sequences in the sample, 25% to 40% were seen once. Study-wide findings and caveats: Looking at convalescent patients, a median approximately 86% of reactive clones were present only post-vaccination.

Worth noting for this clonotype: Its antigen is still unknown.

Material for sequencing was CD4+ T cells from blood, cultured in vitro. V and J are TRBV20-1 and TRBJ2-7, with TRBD2 matching 7 bases. This sequence originates from a human donor who had recovered from COVID-19. For the CDR3, the DNA is TGCAGTGCCGCGGGGGAGCGGAAATCCTACGAGCAGTACTTC. It yields the protein CSAAGERKSYEQYF.